The present TCR beta chain was sequenced within a study of blood T cell repertoires in COVID-19. Study in general: Acute-phase and convalescent COVID-19 samples originated in the United States, Italy and Spain. Nucleic acid was either cDNA or gDNA, and it came from T cells, B-cell-depleted T cells, or PBMCs.

This CDR3 contains 13 residues. Germline V gives CDR1 MNHEY, CDR2 SMNVEV (reference sequence). V gave up 11 bases and J gave up 7 bases, with 15 bases separating them. This clone is classed as medium-sized. Study processing details: Amplification of reference gene primers was used by the study to estimate nucleated cell counts. Assay used: immunoSEQ multiplex PCR; TCRdb lists only in-frame clones, some missing. V and J calls and clone size are as listed in that table; D and trimming were resolved from the DNA. The table shows tens of thousands of clones, with approximately 80% occurring only once. The specimen sequenced was peripheral blood. This chain links TRBV27 with TRBJ1-6; D not certain. The sequence was obtained from a man between 65 and 85 years old with acute or convalescent COVID-19. The CDR3 loop reads CAAAPRGNSPLHF. CDR3 sequence (DNA): TGTGCCGCGGCCCCTCGGGGAAATTCACCCCTCCACTTT.